This entry concerns a single TCR beta chain. The same CDR3 can be traced to other DNA sequences in this sample. TCRdb keeps only in-frame clones here, not all; method: immunoSEQ multiplex PCR. The table has fewer than 15,000 clones, approximately 80% seen once. This entry is derived from a study of control samples from healthy donors and cancer patients. The CDR3 has 16 amino acids. Germline CDR1 and CDR2: LGHNA and YSLEER. The V and J ends lost 1 base and 0 bases respectively, with 10 bases between them. The chain carries TRBV4-3 and TRBJ2-1, with D perhaps matching TRBD1 (6 bases). The receptor's source is a male donor with melanoma. Material for sequencing was formalin-fixed, paraffin-embedded tissue. The CDR3 nucleotides are TGCGCCAGCAGCCAAGGTATCAGGGGCTCCTACAATGAGCAGTTCTTC. Its translation is CASSQGIRGSYNEQFF.